This T cell receptor (beta chain) was recovered during a study of shared clonotypes between healthy human individuals. Findings and limits, study-wide: Depth of sequencing was expected to influence donor clonotype sharing.

Profiling relied on immunoSEQ multiplex PCR, and the TCRdb table lists in-frame clones only, not all of them. The repertoire has around 1.5 million clones, 95% to 99% of them found once; the top ten carry less than 0.55%. Notes on this clone: Its antigen remains unknown.

The receptor comes from a man aged 25 to 40 in good health. The sample comprised naive CD4+ T cells sorted from blood. The subset here: CD45RA+ positively selected.

Here the CDR3 reads CASSQGIVGKKLFF. CDR3 nucleotide sequence: TGTGCCAGCAGCCAAGGAATCGTGGGAAAAAAACTGTTTTTT. The gene calls are TRBV11-2 and TRBJ1-4; no reliable D call. V lost 5 bases and J lost 9, with 16 bases in between. CDR3 length equals 14 residues. Germline CDR1 is SGHAT and CDR2 is FQNNGV.